These 23 T cell receptor beta chains originate from one sample sequenced in a study of read filtering for tumor transcriptome and immune sequencing (dated by TCRdb to 2018 to 2021). TCRdb records Illumina HiSeq 4000 as the sequencer. The Immunoverse kit was used to build TCR libraries from about 430 ng RNA, with molecular barcoded adaptors covering alpha/delta and beta/gamma chains. The public reads were quality trimmed at Q25 with fastp and then assembled into clones with MiXCR by TCRdb, keeping productive beta chains. Rows with one shared CDR3 protein collapse into an entry with the most common genes and DNA. Within this sample are about 62,000 distinct CDR3 sequences, with around 19% of them counted one time only. Roughly a tenth of the sample is taken by the ten largest. Source material: a population of CD138-negative cells sorted from bone marrow. The cell subset or site label here, explained by the study, means: bone marrow mononuclear cells depleted of CD138+ plasma/myeloma cells by negative magnetic selection. The receptors were sampled from a donor at least 40 years old with multiple myeloma.

In this sample, this clonotype turned up many times. The V call is TRBV21-1, the J call TRBJ2-5; the table's D call, TRBD1, has no DNA check behind it. TRBV21-1 is a known pseudogene. The CDR3 contains 15 residues. CDR3 nucleotide sequence: TGTGCCAGCAGCAAAGGGGGCGGGGGGCTGGAGACCCAGTACTTC. Encoded protein: CASSKGGGGLETQYF.

This clonotype was detected many times. The chain has TRBV2 and TRBJ2-2; D gene unclear. Trimming removed 2 bases at V and 5 bases at J, with 9 bases between. Germline CDR1 and CDR2: SNHLY and FYNNEI. The CDR3 covers 14 residues. In DNA form, the CDR3 reads TGTGCCAGCAGTGAAAAGGGTCTAACCGGGGAGCTGTTTTTT. It specifies CASSEKGLTGELFF.

This clonotype was found many times. The chain recombines TRBV19 with TRBJ2-1; D might be TRBD2 (5 bases). V lost 3 bases, J lost 7 bases, and 7 bases lay in between. Per the germline V gene, CDR1 is LNHDA and CDR2 is SQIVND (reference sequence). The CDR3 has 12 amino acids. CDR3 loop: CASSIGINEQFF. CDR3 DNA sequence: TGTGCCAGTAGTATCGGGATAAATGAGCAGTTCTTC. The full variable domain, in which reference TRBV19 and TRBJ2-1 provide the parts outside the CDR3, is DGGITQSPKYLFRKEGQNVTLSCEQNLNHDAMYWYRQDPGQGLRLIYYSQIVNDFQKGDIAEGYSVSREKKESFPLTVTSAQKNPTAFYLCASSIGINEQFFGPGTRLTVL.

The CDR3 DNA follows: TGTGCCAGCAGCCAAGAGGTCCGGGCAGAGACCCAGTACTTC. Translating gives CASSQEVRAETQYF. The chain is built from TRBV14 and TRBJ2-5; D not resolved. This CDR3 has 14 amino acids. The ends were cut back, 0 bases at V and 4 bases at J, with 9 bases in the middle. Germline V CDR1 and CDR2: SGHDN, FVKESK.

This clonotype was observed at least ten times. The V call is TRBV19, the J call TRBJ2-1, with D maybe TRBD1 (6 bases). Germline values: CDR1 LNHDA, CDR2 SQIVND (reference sequence). V was trimmed by 0 bases and J by 6 bases, leaving 21 bases between them. The CDR3 covers 18 residues. The CDR3, as DNA: TGTGCCAGTAGTATAGATCCCCCAGGGGTGTGGAAGTCCAATGAGCAGTTCTTC. Its protein is CASSIDPPGVWKSNEQFF.

As to this clonotype: The junction departs from germline at one end; a sequencing error may be responsible. The rearrangement uses TRBV15 and TRBJ2-4; no definite D call. CDR1 and CDR2 from the germline V gene are LNHNV and YYDKDF (reference sequence). CDR3 length: 19 residues. The CDR3, as DNA: TGTGCCACCATCAGAGGCCGGTCCGCGGAACCCAATAGTGAAAACATTCGGTACTTC. It encodes CATIRGRSAEPNSENIRYF.

As for this clonotype: A far larger clone is a single base away, which makes a read error likely. V and J are TRBV11-1 and TRBJ2-7, with D possibly matching TRBD2 (6 bases). V dropped 1 base and J dropped 2 bases, with 12 bases sitting between them. CDR3 length: 15 amino acids. Germline CDR1 SGHAT, CDR2 FQDESV (reference sequence). The CDR3 nucleotides read TGTGCCAGCAGCTTAGTGGGAGGTGCCACCTACGAGCAGTACTTC. This sequence encodes CASSLVGGATYEQYF.

In the case of this clonotype: A read error is likely here: a far larger clone is one base away. The chain couples TRBV5-1 to TRBJ1-4, with D perhaps TRBD1 (6 bases). The CDR3 is 15 amino acids. The germline gives CDR1 SGHRS, CDR2 YFSETQ. The CDR3 DNA reads TGCGCCAGCAGCCCCGGACAGTTATACACAGATACGCTGTATTTT. Protein sequence: CASSPGQLYTDTLYF.

The J gene is TRBJ2-7, the V gene TRBV7-9; TRBD1 matches at 9 bases. The trim removed 4 bases at V and 0 bases at J, leaving 1 base unmatched. Germline CDR1 and CDR2: SEHNR and FQNEAQ (reference sequence). The CDR3 runs 14 residues. CDR3: CASSSTGGSYEQYF. The CDR3 DNA is TGTGCCAGCAGCTCGACAGGGGGCTCCTACGAGCAGTACTTC.

The J gene is TRBJ2-3, the V gene TRBV5-5, with unresolved D. The germline V and J ends were trimmed by 1 base and 1 base, with 16 bases remaining between them. CDR1 SGHKS and CDR2 YYEKEE come from the germline V gene (reference sequence). This CDR3 comprises 17 residues. CDR3 sequence: CASSLFPNPGGTDTQYF. The DNA for the CDR3 is TGTGCCAGCAGCTTGTTCCCAAACCCGGGCGGCACAGATACGCAGTATTTT.

Notes on this clonotype: Since the CDR3 does not end with the conserved phenylalanine or tryptophan, this likely comes from a read error. J is TRBJ2-5 and V is TRBV5-1, with 9 nucleotides matching TRBD1. Per germline, CDR1 SGHRS and CDR2 YFSETQ. With V trimmed by 2 bases and J by 4 bases, 3 bases remained unmatched. The CDR3 totals 14 residues. CDR3 amino acids: CASSFGQGRETQYL. The CDR3 DNA sequence: TGCGCCAGCAGCTTCGGACAGGGGCGAGAGACCCAGTACCTC.

Many counts were recorded for this clonotype. The V gene is TRBV6-2 or TRBV6-3, the J gene TRBJ2-7; D not certain. The germline V gene encodes CDR1 MNHEY and CDR2 SVGEGT. V dropped 5 bases and J dropped 0 bases, with 14 bases sitting between them. There are 15 residues in the CDR3. The CDR3 DNA reads TGTGCCAGCAGTGAATTGTACGGCAGCTCCTACGAGCAGTACTTC. It specifies CASSELYGSSYEQYF.

This clonotype was counted at least ten times. This CDR3 reads CAWSKERGNFGRNEQFF. The CDR3 DNA reads as TGTGCCTGGAGTAAGGAGCGGGGTAACTTCGGAAGGAATGAGCAGTTCTTC. V and J are TRBV30 and TRBJ2-1, with 7 nucleotides matching TRBD2. Germline V gene lookup returns CDR1 GTSNPN and CDR2 SVGIG (reference sequence). The CDR3 has 17 amino acids. Germline trimming cut 2 bases from V and 7 bases from J; bases unmatched to any gene: 17.

This clonotype was detected ten times or more. The gene calls are TRBV24-1 and TRBJ2-2; 10 bases are a match to TRBD1. From germline, CDR1 is KGHDR and CDR2 SFDVKD. The CDR3 spans 15 residues. V lost 11 bases and J lost 6; bases outside the gene matches: 11. CDR3 sequence reads: CASTPGQGFAGELFF. The CDR3 coding sequence is TGTGCCAGTACTCCGGGACAGGGGTTCGCCGGGGAGCTGTTTTTT.

About this clonotype: One end of the junction does not line up with germline, which may come from a read error. The chain recombines TRBV5-1 with TRBJ2-5; D unclear. The CDR3 length is 15 residues. Looked up from germline, CDR1 is SGHRS and CDR2 is YFSETQ. CDR3 nucleotides: TGCGCCAGCAGCGATATTCCAGGAGTTCAAGAGACCCAGTGCTTC. This gives the protein CASSDIPGVQETQCF.

Concerning this clonotype: This likely comes from a read error, as the CDR3 has no conserved phenylalanine or tryptophan at its end. The V call is TRBV4-1, the J call TRBJ2-1, with 10 positions matching TRBD2. The CDR3 extends over 15 amino acids. CDR1 and CDR2 from the germline V gene are MGHRA and YSYEKL. The ends lost 1 base at V and 12 bases at J; junction bases unmatched: 9. The CDR3 bases are TGCGCCAGCAGCCAAGGCCGTGGGGCTAGCGGGAGGCAGTTCCCC. Translating it yields CASSQGRGASGRQFP.

This clonotype was detected a few times. The chain is built from TRBV19 and TRBJ1-2; D unresolved. This CDR3 comprises 13 residues. Germline V gene sequence: CDR1 LNHDA, CDR2 SQIVND (reference sequence). Trimming cost V 1 base and J 8 bases, with 11 bases left between them. The CDR3 DNA follows: TGTGCCAGTAGTATAGGGATTGGCGGCGGCTACACCTTC. It encodes CASSIGIGGGYTF. The full variable domain, with the rest looked up from reference TRBV19 and TRBJ1-2, is DGGITQSPKYLFRKEGQNVTLSCEQNLNHDAMYWYRQDPGQGLRLIYYSQIVNDFQKGDIAEGYSVSREKKESFPLTVTSAQKNPTAFYLCASSIGIGGGYTFGSGTRLTVV.

This clonotype came up once. The V gene is TRBV12-3 or TRBV12-4, the J gene TRBJ1-1, with no clear D. V was clipped by 3 bases and J by 12 bases, with 20 bases between them. CDR3 length: 14 amino acids. CDR3 amino acids: CASSLTPVELLTFF. CDR3 bases: TGTGCCAGCAGTTTGACACCAGTAGAACTTTTGACTTTCTTT.

The rearrangement links TRBV5-1 to TRBJ2-5, with TRBD2 matching 10 bases. With V trimmed by 0 bases and J by 1 base, 0 bases remained unmatched. Per the germline V gene, CDR1 is SGHRS and CDR2 is YFSETQ. The CDR3 has 15 amino acids. CDR3 amino acids: CASSLGLAGQETQYF. CDR3 in DNA: TGCGCCAGCAGCTTGGGACTAGCGGGCCAAGAGACCCAGTACTTC. Full variable domain (rest looked up from reference TRBV5-1 and TRBJ2-5): KAGVTQTPRYLIKTRGQQVTLSCSPISGHRSVSWYQQTPGQGLQFLFEYFSETQRNKGNFPGRFSGRQFSNSRSEMNVSTLELGDSALYLCASSLGLAGQETQYFGPGTRLLVL.

A word on this clonotype: Since a far larger clone is one base different, this is likely a read error. The rearrangement uses TRBV7-6 and TRBJ2-1; unclear D gene. Germline CDR1 is SGHVS and CDR2 is FNYEAQ. The CDR3 runs 12 residues. The chain's CDR3 is CASSLDPNEQLF. In nucleotides, the CDR3 is TGTGCCAGCAGCTTAGATCCCAATGAGCAGCTCTTC.

The chain carries TRBV20-1 and TRBJ2-3; D not resolved. The V end was cut by 4 bases, the J end by 1 base, with 12 bases between. The CDR3 length is 14 residues. The germline V gene has CDR1 DFQATT and CDR2 SNEGSKA (reference sequence). The CDR3, as DNA: TGCAGTGCTACACCGGCCTACCGCACAGATACGCAGTATTTT. As protein: CSATPAYRTDTQYF.

This clonotype is categorized as medium-sized. DNA of the CDR3: TGTGCCAGCAGCTTGCGGGACAGGGTTCTCGGCTACGGCTACGGCAATGAGCAGTTCTTC. Translated: CASSLRDRVLGYGYGNEQFF. The chain carries TRBV7-9 and TRBJ2-1, with 9 nucleotides matching TRBD1. Losses at the gene ends were 3 bases for V and 6 bases for J; bases not matched to a gene: 21. Germline loops: CDR1 SEHNR, CDR2 FQNEAQ (reference sequence). The length of the CDR3 is 20 residues.

CDR3 amino acids: CASTGTGFTKNIQYF. The CDR3 bases are TGTGCCAGCACCGGGACAGGGTTTACTAAAAACATTCAGTACTTC. The chain combines TRBV28 with TRBJ2-4, with TRBD1 matching over 9 bases. Trimming cost V 7 bases and J 4 bases; bases outside gene matches: 8. Germline V gene data show CDR1 as MDHEN and CDR2 as SYDVKM. The CDR3 length is 15 residues.